The T cell receptor (beta chain) described here comes from a study of blood T cell repertoires in COVID-19. This CDR3 comprises 14 residues. Germline V gives CDR1 LNHDA, CDR2 SQIVND (reference sequence). V was clipped by 3 bases and J by 10 bases; unmatched bases: 7. This clone was recorded a few times. Method: immunoSEQ multiplex PCR; TCRdb's copy keeps in-frame clones and lacks some. Here the sample spans about 160,000 clones, 70% to 85% being singletons. This rearrangement joins TRBV19 to TRBJ2-1, with 9 bases fitting TRBD1. This TCR came from a woman over 75 with acute or convalescent COVID-19. Material: peripheral blood. The CDR3 region has the DNA TGTGCCAGTAGTATCGCCGCGGGACAGGGCGAGCAGTTCTTC. Translation: CASSIAAGQGEQFF.